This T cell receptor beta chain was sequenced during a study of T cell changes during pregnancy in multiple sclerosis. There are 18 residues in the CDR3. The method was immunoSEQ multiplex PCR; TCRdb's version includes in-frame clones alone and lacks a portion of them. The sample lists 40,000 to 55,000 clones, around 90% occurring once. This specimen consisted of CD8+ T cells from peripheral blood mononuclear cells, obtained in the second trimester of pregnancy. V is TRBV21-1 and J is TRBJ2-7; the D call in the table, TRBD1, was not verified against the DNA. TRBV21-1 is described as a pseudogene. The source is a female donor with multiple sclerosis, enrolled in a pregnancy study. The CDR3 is CASSNGEWGDRDSYEQYF. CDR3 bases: TGTGCCAGCAGCAATGGGGAATGGGGGGACAGGGACTCCTACGAGCAGTACTTC.